This TCR beta chain is drawn from a study of T-cell reconstitution after alpha-beta-depleted transplantation in children. The table lists this clonotype with many counts. Preparation of the TCRbeta library used unique molecular identifiers. TCRdb re-derived calls from the PCR reads in MiXCR, one entry per CDR3 protein. This table has around 600,000 distinct CDR3 sequences, under 12% appearing once. This TCR derives from a human donor who donated a stem cell graft to a child with acute myeloid leukemia. The material sequenced was PBMCs from the stem cell graft donor, taken from the stem cell graft.

This CDR3 reads CSAEGLAGFRIEQFF. The CDR3 coding sequence is TGCAGTGCAGAGGGACTAGCGGGATTCCGGATCGAGCAGTTCTTC. V and J are TRBV20-1 and TRBJ2-1, with 13 positions matching TRBD2. V lost 6 bases, J lost 10 bases, and 12 bases stayed unmatched. The CDR3 is 15 residues long. Germline V gene data show CDR1 as DFQATT and CDR2 as SNEGSKA (reference sequence).